The subject of this entry is one TCR beta chain. Its antigen is as yet unknown. A much larger clonotype is one base distant, so this may be a read error. Per germline, CDR1 SQVTM and CDR2 ANQGSEA. The CDR3 totals 12 residues. These data come from a study of T-cell reconstitution after alpha-beta-depleted transplantation in children. The study's findings and limits: The study reportedly traced alpha-beta T cells about two months after transplant to several hundred expanded graft clones. Several patients had high TCRbeta diversity at day 60; it came from surviving recipient T cells and thymic progenitors. After one year, T-cell counts and TCRbeta diversity mostly came from new T cells.

During its preparation, the TCRbeta library received unique molecular identifiers. TCRdb used MiXCR to reprocess the PCR reads, holding one entry per CDR3 protein. Of just over 200,000 distinct CDR3 sequences in the sample, around 7.7% were seen once. The clonotype comes from a male patient between 2 and 15 years old who had a stem cell transplant for acute myeloid leukemia, so the T cells may come from the graft donor. The sample here was PBMCs, mostly from graft donor cells, taken 360 days after TCRalphabeta/CD19-depleted stem cell transplant. V gene TRBV29-1 combines with J gene TRBJ2-1, with 8 bases identical to TRBD1. CDR3 region: CSVIQGGSEHFF. In DNA, the CDR3 is TGCAGCGTTATACAGGGGGGAAGTGAGCATTTCTTC.